Listed below are T cell receptor beta chains from one sample, sequenced in a study of CD8+CD57+ T cells in acquired aplastic anemia. TCRdb re-called the reads through MiXCR, storing one row per CDR3 protein. The sample has about 62,000 distinct CDR3 sequences, about 50% seen once. Sequenced: sorted CD4+, CD8+, or CD8+CD57+ T cells (not recorded which) from PBMCs. The receptors come from a human donor in good health, serving as a control. The CDR3 runs from the conserved cysteine through the conserved F or W. The D gene is left open where the match is weak. Clone size is stated in some rows and not others, as once, few, many or a class when expanded.

v_gene	abundance	d_gene	j_gene	CDR3aa	CDR3nt
TRBV12-3/TRBV12-4	many	TRBD2	TRBJ2-1	CASSSRDYRNNEQFF	TGTGCCAGCAGTTCTCGGGACTACCGTAACAATGAGCAGTTCTTC
TRBV5-8	-	-	TRBJ2-5	CASSFGTRIQETQYF	TGTGCCAGCAGCTTCGGGACACGCATCCAAGAGACCCAGTACTTC
TRBV10-3	-	TRBD1	TRBJ1-2	CASSDLGTGVAYGYTF	TGTGCCAGCAGTGACCTCGGGACAGGGGTGGCCTATGGCTACACCTTC
TRBV19	-	-	TRBJ2-3	CASSINRKGTDTQYF	TGTGCCAGTAGTATTAACAGGAAGGGCACAGATACGCAGTATTTT
TRBV5-1	-	-	TRBJ1-2	CASSSRDGRHYGYTF	TGCGCCAGCAGCTCCCGGGACGGGCGCCACTATGGTTACACCTTC
TRBV7-8	once	-	TRBJ2-1	CASSLALTRVYNEQFF	TGTGCCAGCAGCTTAGCGCTGACTAGGGTGTACAATGAGCAGTTCTTC
TRBV9	-	-	TRBJ1-6	CASRGTGNDSPLHF	TGTGCCAGCAGAGGAACAGGGAATGATTCACCCCTCCACTTT
TRBV29-1	-	-	TRBJ2-1	CSVERPWGEQFF	TGCAGCGTTGAAAGACCCTGGGGCGAGCAGTTCTTC
TRBV20-1	-	TRBD1	TRBJ2-1	CSAREFRGRHEQFF	TGCAGTGCTAGAGAGTTCAGGGGGCGGCATGAGCAGTTCTTC
TRBV29-1	-	TRBD2	TRBJ2-5	CSVLHGTSGIETQYF	TGCAGCGTCTTACACGGGACTAGCGGGATAGAGACCCAGTACTTC
TRBV18	many	-	TRBJ2-5	CASSPISGTSVTQYF	TGTGCCAGCTCACCGATATCCGGGACTTCGGTGACCCAGTACTTC
TRBV19	many	-	TRBJ1-2	CASSGFFIPNYGYTF	TGTGCCAGTAGTGGATTCTTCATCCCTAACTATGGCTACACCTTC
TRBV9	many	-	TRBJ1-3	CASSTSAVAGNTIYF	TGTGCCAGCAGCACTTCGGCGGTCGCTGGAAACACCATATATTTT
TRBV7-2	few	-	TRBJ1-1	CASSSQGDTEAFF	TGTGCCAGCAGCTCCCAAGGGGACACTGAAGCTTTCTTT
TRBV5-6	many	-	TRBJ2-7	CASSFERTYEQYF	TGTGCCAGCAGCTTTGAGCGAACCTACGAGCAGTACTTC
TRBV14	many	TRBD1	TRBJ1-1	CASSHGQGWTEAFF	TGTGCCAGCAGCCACGGACAGGGTTGGACTGAAGCTTTCTTT
TRBV3-1	many	-	TRBJ2-1	CASSQIMNEQFF	TGTGCCAGCAGCCAAATCATGAATGAGCAGTTCTTC
TRBV29-1	-	TRBD1	TRBJ1-6	CSVSTGFNSPLHF	TGCAGCGTCTCGACAGGGTTTAATTCACCCCTCCACTTT
TRBV2	-	-	TRBJ1-1	CASSEAQGPTEAFF	TGTGCCAGCAGTGAAGCCCAGGGTCCCACTGAAGCTTTCTTT